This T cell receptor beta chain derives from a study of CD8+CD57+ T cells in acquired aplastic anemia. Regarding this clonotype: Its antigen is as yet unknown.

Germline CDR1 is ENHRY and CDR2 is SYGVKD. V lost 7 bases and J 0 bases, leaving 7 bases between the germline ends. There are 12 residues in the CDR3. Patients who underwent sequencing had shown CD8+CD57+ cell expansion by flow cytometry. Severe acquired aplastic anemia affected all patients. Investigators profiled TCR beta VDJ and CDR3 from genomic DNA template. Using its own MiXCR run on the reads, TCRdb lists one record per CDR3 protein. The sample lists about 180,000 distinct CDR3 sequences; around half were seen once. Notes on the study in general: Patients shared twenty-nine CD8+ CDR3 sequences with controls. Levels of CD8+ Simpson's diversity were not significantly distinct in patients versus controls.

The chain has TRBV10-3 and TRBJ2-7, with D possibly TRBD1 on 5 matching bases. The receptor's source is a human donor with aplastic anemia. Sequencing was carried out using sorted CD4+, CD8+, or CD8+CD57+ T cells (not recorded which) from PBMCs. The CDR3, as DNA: TGTGCCATCATGGACAACTCCTACGAGCAGTACTTC. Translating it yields CAIMDNSYEQYF.